This section outlines one T cell receptor (beta chain) sequence together with its context. This clone has at least ten counts. Its antigen remains unidentified. No base-level quality is on record; no much larger clone is a single base apart. Library preparation used PCR. Sequencing relied on an Illumina HiSeq 4000. High-throughput sequencing was used to profile the CDR3 region of the TCR beta-chain in every patient. Per the source publication's procedure: The researchers built a classifier to tell apart papillary thyroid cancer patients with distant metastasis, based on CDR3 differences among clinicopathological groups. The Shannon index was used to measure repertoire diversity, and the Morisita-Horn index was used to measure how similar tumor and blood repertoires were. The public sequencing data were trimmed at Q25 with fastp and processed into clonotypes with MiXCR by TCRdb, which kept only in-frame beta chains. TCRdb assigned the V and J calls; the authors' analysis was not used. For this sample there are about 24,000 clones; approximately 24% appear just once. The top ten constitute around 18% of the sample.

This entry is derived from a study of metastatic and nonmetastatic thyroid tumors (dated by TCRdb to 2019 to 2021). For the study in its entirety: Repertoires were compared across peripheral blood and tumor or nodule tissue samples from malignant and benign thyroid patients.

Overall study results and their limits: In both blood and tumor samples, malignant tumors were reported to have significantly higher TCR beta diversity than benign nodules.

No patient had received any treatment before thyroid surgery. Using T-cell receptor beta sequencing, the study looked back at clinical samples from patients collected from the early 2010s to the late 2010s. CDR1 MNHEY and CDR2 SMNVEV are derived from the germline V gene (reference sequence). From cysteine to phenylalanine, the CDR3 is 15 amino acids long. Only the CDR3 region is kept as DNA, spanning 45 bases read in frame from base 1. V loses 4 bases of germline sequence and J loses 2 bases, and the interval between the two ends is 15 bases. The origin of this receptor is a male donor with papillary thyroid cancer or a benign thyroid nodule (not recorded which). Some clones in this sample may be carry-over from other donors' samples. Recombination joined TRBV27 with TRBJ2-7, with TRBD1 perhaps the D gene, on 6 matching bases. Sequenced sample: blood. The CDR3 sequence is CASSSSGTLPYEQYF. The nucleotide sequence reads as follows: TGTGCCAGCAGTTCCTCCGGGACACTACCCTACGAGCAGTACTTC.